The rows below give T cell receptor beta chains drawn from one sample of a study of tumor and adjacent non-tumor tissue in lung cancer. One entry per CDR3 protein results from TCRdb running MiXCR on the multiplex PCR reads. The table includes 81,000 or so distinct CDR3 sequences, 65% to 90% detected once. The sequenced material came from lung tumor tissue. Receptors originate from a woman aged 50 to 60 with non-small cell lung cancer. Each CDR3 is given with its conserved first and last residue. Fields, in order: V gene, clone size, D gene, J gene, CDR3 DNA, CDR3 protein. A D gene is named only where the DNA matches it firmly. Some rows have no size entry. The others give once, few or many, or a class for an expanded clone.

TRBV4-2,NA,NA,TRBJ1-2,TGTGCCAGCTGCCAAGATTCGGGCTATTGCTACACCTTC,CASCQDSGYCYTF
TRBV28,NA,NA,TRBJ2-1,TGTGTCAGCAGTTCCAAGTGGGAGCTAAAGCTTGAGCGCTTCTTC,CVSSSKWELKLERFF
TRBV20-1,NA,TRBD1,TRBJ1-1,TGCAGTGCGAAGGACAGGGGGCATGAGAACACTGAAGCTTTCTTT,CSAKDRGHENTEAFF
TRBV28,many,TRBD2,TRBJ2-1,TGTGCCAGCAGTTTGGGTCCTAGCGGGAGGGGCAATGAGCAGTTCTTC,CASSLGPSGRGNEQFF
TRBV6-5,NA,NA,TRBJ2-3,TGTGACAGACTTGAGCGAGATACGCAGTATTTT,CDRLERDTQYF
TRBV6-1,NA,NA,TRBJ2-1,TGTGCCATCATGACGGCGTGCGGCAATGAGCAGTTCTTC,CAIMTACGNEQFF
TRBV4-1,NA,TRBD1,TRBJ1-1,TGTGCCAGCAGCCATGATATCTACAGGGGGAACACTGAAGCTTTCTTT,CASSHDIYRGNTEAFF
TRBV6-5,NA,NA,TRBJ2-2,TGTGCCAGCAGCTGGGATGTTAACACCGGGGAGCTTTTTTTT,CASSWDVNTGELFF
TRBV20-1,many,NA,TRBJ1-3,TGCAGTGCTAGAGCAGAAGGGGGTAGAAGAAACACCATATATTTT,CSARAEGGRRNTIYF
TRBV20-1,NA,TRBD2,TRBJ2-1,TGCAGTGCACTTGGGACTAGCGGACTCATGGATGAGCAGTTCTTC,CSALGTSGLMDEQFF
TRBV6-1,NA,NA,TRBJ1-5,TGTGCCAGCAGTGCCTCCCATCTCAATCACCCCCAGCATTTT,CASSASHLNHPQHF
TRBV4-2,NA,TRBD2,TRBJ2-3,TGTGCCAGCAGCCAAGGGGGGGGACTTAACACAGTTACGCAGTATTTT,CASSQGGGLNTVTQYF
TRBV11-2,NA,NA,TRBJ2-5,TGTGCCAGCAGCATCGCGAGAGGGCCGGAGATCCAGTACTTC,CASSIARGPEIQYF
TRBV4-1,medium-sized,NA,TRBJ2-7,TGCGCCAGCAGCCCCGGGACATCCACCCCCTACGAGCAGTACTTC,CASSPGTSTPYEQYF
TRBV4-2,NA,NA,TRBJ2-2,TGTGCCAGCAACCAAGAATGGACGGAGAACACCGGGGGGCTGTTTTTT,CASNQEWTENTGGLFF
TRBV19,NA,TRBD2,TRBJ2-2,TGTGCCACTAGTACAGCGGGAGAGGTTGCCGGGGAGCTGTTTTTT,CATSTAGEVAGELFF
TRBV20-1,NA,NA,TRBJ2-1,TGCAGTGCTATCCGGGACTCGCTTGGGAATGAGCAGTTCTTC,CSAIRDSLGNEQFF
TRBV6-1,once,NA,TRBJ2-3,TGTGCCAGCAGTATGGGGAGTTTCTTCGGAGATACGCAGTATTTT,CASSMGSFFGDTQYF
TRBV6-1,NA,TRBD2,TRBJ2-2,TGTGCCAGCAGTGACCCGGGGACTAGCAGTGTGGAGCTGTTTTTT,CASSDPGTSSVELFF
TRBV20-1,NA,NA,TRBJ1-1,TGCAGTGTCCCAGGACAGTTAGGCACTGAAGCTTTCTTT,CSVPGQLGTEAFF
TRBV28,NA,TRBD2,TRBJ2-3,TGTGCCAGCAGTTTCGGGAGTAGCGGGATAGATACGCAGTATTTT,CASSFGSSGIDTQYF
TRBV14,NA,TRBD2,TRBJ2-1,TGCGCCAGCAGCCAAAATCGGGTAGCGGGAAGGGATGTGCAGTTCTTC,CASSQNRVAGRDVQFF
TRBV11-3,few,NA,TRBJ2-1,TGTGCCAGCAGCTTAGCAGGGAGCAAGGAGCAGTTCTTC,CASSLAGSKEQFF
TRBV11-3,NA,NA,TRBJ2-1,TGTGATAGCTCCCAAAATCCCTACAATGAGCAGTTCTTC,CDSSQNPYNEQFF
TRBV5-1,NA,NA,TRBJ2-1,TGCGCCAGCAGCTTTGAGGGGTCTGGGCTTTGGGACAATGAGCAGTTCTTC,CASSFEGSGLWDNEQFF
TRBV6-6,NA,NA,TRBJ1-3,TGTGCCAGCATGGGAAATATTGGAAACACCATATACTTT,CASMGNIGNTIYF
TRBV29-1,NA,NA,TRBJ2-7,TGCAGCGTTGTTTTAGGTTGGGGCGACAGCCACGAGCAGTACTTC,CSVVLGWGDSHEQYF
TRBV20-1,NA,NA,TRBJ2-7,TGCAGTGCTAGAGTGGTAGTGGGCCATAAGACTGACTCCTACGAGCAGTACTTC,CSARVVVGHKTDSYEQYF
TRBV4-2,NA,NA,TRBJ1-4,TGTGCCAGCAGCCAAGATGATAGTGCAACTAATGAAAAACTGTTTTTT,CASSQDDSATNEKLFF
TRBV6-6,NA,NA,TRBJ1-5,TGTGCCAGCAGTTACTCGCTTCAGGGCTCGGCTCAACCTCAGCATTTT,CASSYSLQGSAQPQHF
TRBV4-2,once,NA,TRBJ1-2,TGTGCCACCCCCCCCGGCCACTATGGCTACATCTTC,CATPPGHYGYIF
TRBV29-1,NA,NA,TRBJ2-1,TGCAGCGTTGAAGTTGGAGTGACGGCCAAGAATGATCAGTTCTTC,CSVEVGVTAKNDQFF
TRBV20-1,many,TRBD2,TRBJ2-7,TGCAGTGCTAGGGAGATTAGCGGGAACACCTACGAGCAGTACTTC,CSAREISGNTYEQYF
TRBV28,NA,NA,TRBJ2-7,TGTGCTAGCAGTCCGTCCGGACAGCTTTCCTACGAGCAGTACTTC,CASSPSGQLSYEQYF
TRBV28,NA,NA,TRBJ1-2,TGTGCCAGCAGTTTCCCCTCCGGCAGGCGGGGATTGTGCTATGACTACACCTTC,CASSFPSGRRGLCYDYTF
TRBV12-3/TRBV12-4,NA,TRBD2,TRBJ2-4,TGTGCCAGCAGTGGAGGACTAGCGGAAAACATTCAGCACTTC,CASSGGLAENIQHF
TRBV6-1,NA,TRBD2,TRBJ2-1,TGTGCCAGCGGTGGAGCGGGAGGGCCAGTGAGCGAGCAGTTATTC,CASGGAGGPVSEQLF
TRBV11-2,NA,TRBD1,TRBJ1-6,TGTGCGAGCAGTCCAGGACAGGGTCATAATTCACCCCTCCTCTTT,CASSPGQGHNSPLLF
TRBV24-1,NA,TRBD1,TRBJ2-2,TGTACCACCAGTGATTTACAGGGGTCTCACCCCGGGGAGCTGTTTTTT,CTTSDLQGSHPGELFF
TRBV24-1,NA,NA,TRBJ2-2,TGTGCCCCCATCGGGAACACCGGGGAGCTATTTTTT,CAPIGNTGELFF
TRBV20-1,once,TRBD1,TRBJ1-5,TGTAGTGCCAGGGACGGGACAGTCAATCAGCGCCAGCATTTT,CSARDGTVNQRQHF
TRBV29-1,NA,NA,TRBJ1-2,TGCAGCGTTGAAGATATAGGAAGGGACATCGCCTATGATTACACCTTC,CSVEDIGRDIAYDYTF
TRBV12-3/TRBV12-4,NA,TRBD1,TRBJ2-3,TGTGCCAGCAGCCCAATACAGGGGTTCACAGAAATGCGGTATTTT,CASSPIQGFTEMRYF
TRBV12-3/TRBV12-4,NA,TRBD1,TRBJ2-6,TGTGCCAGCAGAACAGGGGACACCACTGGGGTCAACGTCCTGACTTTC,CASRTGDTTGVNVLTF
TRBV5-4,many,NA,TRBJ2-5,TGTGCCAGCAGCAGGACGATCCAAGAGACCCAGTACTTC,CASSRTIQETQYF
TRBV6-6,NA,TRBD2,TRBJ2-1,TGTGCCAACAGTTATGCTAGCGGGAGTGACAATGAGCAGTTCTTC,CANSYASGSDNEQFF
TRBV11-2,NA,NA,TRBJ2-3,TGTGTCAGCAGCTTAGATAAGGGGCTAGCCTCCACAGATATCCAGTATTTT,CVSSLDKGLASTDIQYF
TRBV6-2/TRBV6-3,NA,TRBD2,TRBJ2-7,TGTGACAGCAGTTATGGTAGCGGGTGTGACGAGCAGTACTTC,CDSSYGSGCDEQYF
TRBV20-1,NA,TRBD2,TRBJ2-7,TGCAGTGACGCCCCTGGGAGCGGGAGTCTGTACGAGCAGTACTTC,CSDAPGSGSLYEQYF
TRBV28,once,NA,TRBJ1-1,TGTGCCAGCAGTCGGGGGGGGAACACTGATGCTTTCTTT,CASSRGGNTDAFF
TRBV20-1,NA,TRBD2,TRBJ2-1,TGCACTGCGCCACAACTAGCGGGAGGGCTGAGTTCCTACAATGAGCAGTTCTTC,CTAPQLAGGLSSYNEQFF
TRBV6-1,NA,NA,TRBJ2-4,TGTGGCAGCGGTGAATTAAGCATTCAGTACTTC,CGSGELSIQYF
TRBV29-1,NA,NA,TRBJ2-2,TGCAGCGCTTCGGACAAGGCGCACATCGGGGAGCTATTTTTT,CSASDKAHIGELFF
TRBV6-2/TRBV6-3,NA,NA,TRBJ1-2,TGTGTCAGCTGTAATATCCGGACTAGATACACCTTC,CVSCNIRTRYTF
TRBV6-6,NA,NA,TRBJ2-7,TGTGCCTGCAGTTACTCGACATACGAGCAGTACTTC,CACSYSTYEQYF
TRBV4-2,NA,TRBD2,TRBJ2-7,TGTGCCAGGAGCGGGGGTAAGGGGACTCACGAGCAGTACTTC,CARSGGKGTHEQYF
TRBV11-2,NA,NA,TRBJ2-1,TGTGCCAGCAGCTTTACTGGGGGAGGAGACAATGAGCAGTTCTTC,CASSFTGGGDNEQFF
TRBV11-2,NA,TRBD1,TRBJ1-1,TGTGCCAGCAGCTTAGTAACAGGGGGGTACACTGAAGCTTTCTTT,CASSLVTGGYTEAFF
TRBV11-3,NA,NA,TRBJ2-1,TGTACCAGCAGCTTAGAGACCAACTTCTACAATGAGCAGTTCTTC,CTSSLETNFYNEQFF